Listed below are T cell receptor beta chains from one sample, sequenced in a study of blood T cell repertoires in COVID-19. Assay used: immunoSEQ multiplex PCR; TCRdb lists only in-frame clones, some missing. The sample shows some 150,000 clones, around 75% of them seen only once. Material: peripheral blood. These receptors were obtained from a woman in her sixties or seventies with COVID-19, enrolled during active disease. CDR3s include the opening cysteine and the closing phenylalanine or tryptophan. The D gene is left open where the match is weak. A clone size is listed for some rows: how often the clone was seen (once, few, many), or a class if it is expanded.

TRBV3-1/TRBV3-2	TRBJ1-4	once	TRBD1	TGTGCCAGCAGCCCGACCGGGACAGGGAGAAGAAAACTGTTTTTT	CASSPTGTGRRKLFF
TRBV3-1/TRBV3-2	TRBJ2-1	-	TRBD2	TGTGCCAGCAGCCCTGGACAGCGGGGGAGCAATGAGCAGTTCTTC	CASSPGQRGSNEQFF
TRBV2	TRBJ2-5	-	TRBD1	TGTGCCAGCAGACGCCGACAGGGCACAGAGACCCAGTACTTC	CASRRRQGTETQYF
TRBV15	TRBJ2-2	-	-	TGTGCCACCAGCAGAGGCCCTACAGGGAAGAGGCGTACCGGGGAGCTGTTTTTT	CATSRGPTGKRRTGELFF
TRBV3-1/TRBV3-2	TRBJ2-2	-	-	TGTGCCAGCAGCCAAGGACTAGTGGCCGGGGAGCTGTTTTTT	CASSQGLVAGELFF
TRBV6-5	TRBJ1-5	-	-	TGTGCCAGCAGTCAGAGGGCTGGTCAGCCCCAGCATTTT	CASSQRAGQPQHF
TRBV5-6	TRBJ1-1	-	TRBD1	TGTGCCAGCAGCTTGGCGTGGGACAGGGAGGGAGGTTTCTTT	CASSLAWDREGGFF
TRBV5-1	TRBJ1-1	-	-	TGCGCCAGCAGCCCGGCGGGGACCGGCACTGAAGCTTTCTTT	CASSPAGTGTEAFF
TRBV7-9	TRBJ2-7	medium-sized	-	TGTGCCAGCAGTCCACCAGGGTTTACCGAGCAGTACTTC	CASSPPGFTEQYF
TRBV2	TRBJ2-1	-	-	TGTGCCAGCAGTGCATCCGGGACTGGTAATGAGCAGTTCTTC	CASSASGTGNEQFF
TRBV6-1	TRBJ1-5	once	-	TGTGCCAGCAGTGACCTTCTGGCGGCGCATCAGCCCCAGCATTTT	CASSDLLAAHQPQHF
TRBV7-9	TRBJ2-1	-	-	TGTGCCAGCAGCTTAAGTACGGGTGAGCAGTTCTTC	CASSLSTGEQFF
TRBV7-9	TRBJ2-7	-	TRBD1	TGTGCCAGCAGACCACCCGGGACAGGTAGCGAGCAGTACTTC	CASRPPGTGSEQYF
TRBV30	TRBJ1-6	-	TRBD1	TGTGCCTGGAGCCGTCGGGCAGGGGGCAACCCACCCCTCCACTTT	CAWSRRAGGNPPLHF
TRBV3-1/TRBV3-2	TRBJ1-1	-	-	TGTGCCGACCCCGGAAGGGGATGGTGGAACACTGAAGCTTTCTTT	CADPGRGWWNTEAFF
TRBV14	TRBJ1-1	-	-	TGTGCCAGCAGCCAACGGGGGAGGGGATATACTGAGGCTTTCTTT	CASSQRGRGYTEAFF
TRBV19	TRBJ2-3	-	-	TGTGCCAGTAGTATTGGGGCAGGCATCACAGATACGCAGTATTTT	CASSIGAGITDTQYF